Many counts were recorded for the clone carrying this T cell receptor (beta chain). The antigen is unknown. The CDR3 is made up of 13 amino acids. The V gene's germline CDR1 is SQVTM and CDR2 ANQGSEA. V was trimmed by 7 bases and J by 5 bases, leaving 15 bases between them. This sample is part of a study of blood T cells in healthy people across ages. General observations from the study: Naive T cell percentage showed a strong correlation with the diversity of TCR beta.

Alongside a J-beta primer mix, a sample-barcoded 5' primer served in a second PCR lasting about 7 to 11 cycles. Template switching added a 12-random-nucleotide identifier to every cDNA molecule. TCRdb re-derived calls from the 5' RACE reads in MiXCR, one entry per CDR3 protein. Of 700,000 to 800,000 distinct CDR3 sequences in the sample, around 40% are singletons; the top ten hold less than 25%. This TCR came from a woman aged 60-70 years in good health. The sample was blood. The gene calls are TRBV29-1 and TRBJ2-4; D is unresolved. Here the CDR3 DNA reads TGCAGCGCGAAAAGACCAGGAGAAAACATTCAGTACTTC. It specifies CSAKRPGENIQYF.